Many counts were recorded for the clone carrying this T cell receptor beta chain. Seattle researchers signed up patients amid active infection and tracked them longitudinally. The sample originates from a study of blood T cell repertoires in COVID-19. Study overall: COVID-19 samples from acute and convalescent phases originated in the United States, Italy and Spain. Sample material is recorded as cDNA or gDNA derived from T cells, B-cell-depleted T cells, or PBMCs.

V dropped 4 bases and J dropped 1 base, with 16 bases sitting between them. Germline V gene data show CDR1 as SGHTA and CDR2 as FQGTGA. The length of the CDR3 is 17 residues. Generated by immunoSEQ multiplex PCR, the TCRdb table keeps only in-frame clones and is missing some. The sample includes 150,000 to 200,000 clones, around 82% of them seen just once. The chain combines TRBV7-3 with TRBJ2-2; TRBD2 might be the D (6 bases). This sequence was found in a middle-aged woman with COVID-19, enrolled during active disease. The sequenced sample consisted of peripheral blood. The CDR3 reads CASSSKPGVQNTGELFF. The DNA for the CDR3 is TGTGCCAGCAGCTCCAAGCCGGGAGTACAGAACACCGGGGAGCTGTTTTTT.